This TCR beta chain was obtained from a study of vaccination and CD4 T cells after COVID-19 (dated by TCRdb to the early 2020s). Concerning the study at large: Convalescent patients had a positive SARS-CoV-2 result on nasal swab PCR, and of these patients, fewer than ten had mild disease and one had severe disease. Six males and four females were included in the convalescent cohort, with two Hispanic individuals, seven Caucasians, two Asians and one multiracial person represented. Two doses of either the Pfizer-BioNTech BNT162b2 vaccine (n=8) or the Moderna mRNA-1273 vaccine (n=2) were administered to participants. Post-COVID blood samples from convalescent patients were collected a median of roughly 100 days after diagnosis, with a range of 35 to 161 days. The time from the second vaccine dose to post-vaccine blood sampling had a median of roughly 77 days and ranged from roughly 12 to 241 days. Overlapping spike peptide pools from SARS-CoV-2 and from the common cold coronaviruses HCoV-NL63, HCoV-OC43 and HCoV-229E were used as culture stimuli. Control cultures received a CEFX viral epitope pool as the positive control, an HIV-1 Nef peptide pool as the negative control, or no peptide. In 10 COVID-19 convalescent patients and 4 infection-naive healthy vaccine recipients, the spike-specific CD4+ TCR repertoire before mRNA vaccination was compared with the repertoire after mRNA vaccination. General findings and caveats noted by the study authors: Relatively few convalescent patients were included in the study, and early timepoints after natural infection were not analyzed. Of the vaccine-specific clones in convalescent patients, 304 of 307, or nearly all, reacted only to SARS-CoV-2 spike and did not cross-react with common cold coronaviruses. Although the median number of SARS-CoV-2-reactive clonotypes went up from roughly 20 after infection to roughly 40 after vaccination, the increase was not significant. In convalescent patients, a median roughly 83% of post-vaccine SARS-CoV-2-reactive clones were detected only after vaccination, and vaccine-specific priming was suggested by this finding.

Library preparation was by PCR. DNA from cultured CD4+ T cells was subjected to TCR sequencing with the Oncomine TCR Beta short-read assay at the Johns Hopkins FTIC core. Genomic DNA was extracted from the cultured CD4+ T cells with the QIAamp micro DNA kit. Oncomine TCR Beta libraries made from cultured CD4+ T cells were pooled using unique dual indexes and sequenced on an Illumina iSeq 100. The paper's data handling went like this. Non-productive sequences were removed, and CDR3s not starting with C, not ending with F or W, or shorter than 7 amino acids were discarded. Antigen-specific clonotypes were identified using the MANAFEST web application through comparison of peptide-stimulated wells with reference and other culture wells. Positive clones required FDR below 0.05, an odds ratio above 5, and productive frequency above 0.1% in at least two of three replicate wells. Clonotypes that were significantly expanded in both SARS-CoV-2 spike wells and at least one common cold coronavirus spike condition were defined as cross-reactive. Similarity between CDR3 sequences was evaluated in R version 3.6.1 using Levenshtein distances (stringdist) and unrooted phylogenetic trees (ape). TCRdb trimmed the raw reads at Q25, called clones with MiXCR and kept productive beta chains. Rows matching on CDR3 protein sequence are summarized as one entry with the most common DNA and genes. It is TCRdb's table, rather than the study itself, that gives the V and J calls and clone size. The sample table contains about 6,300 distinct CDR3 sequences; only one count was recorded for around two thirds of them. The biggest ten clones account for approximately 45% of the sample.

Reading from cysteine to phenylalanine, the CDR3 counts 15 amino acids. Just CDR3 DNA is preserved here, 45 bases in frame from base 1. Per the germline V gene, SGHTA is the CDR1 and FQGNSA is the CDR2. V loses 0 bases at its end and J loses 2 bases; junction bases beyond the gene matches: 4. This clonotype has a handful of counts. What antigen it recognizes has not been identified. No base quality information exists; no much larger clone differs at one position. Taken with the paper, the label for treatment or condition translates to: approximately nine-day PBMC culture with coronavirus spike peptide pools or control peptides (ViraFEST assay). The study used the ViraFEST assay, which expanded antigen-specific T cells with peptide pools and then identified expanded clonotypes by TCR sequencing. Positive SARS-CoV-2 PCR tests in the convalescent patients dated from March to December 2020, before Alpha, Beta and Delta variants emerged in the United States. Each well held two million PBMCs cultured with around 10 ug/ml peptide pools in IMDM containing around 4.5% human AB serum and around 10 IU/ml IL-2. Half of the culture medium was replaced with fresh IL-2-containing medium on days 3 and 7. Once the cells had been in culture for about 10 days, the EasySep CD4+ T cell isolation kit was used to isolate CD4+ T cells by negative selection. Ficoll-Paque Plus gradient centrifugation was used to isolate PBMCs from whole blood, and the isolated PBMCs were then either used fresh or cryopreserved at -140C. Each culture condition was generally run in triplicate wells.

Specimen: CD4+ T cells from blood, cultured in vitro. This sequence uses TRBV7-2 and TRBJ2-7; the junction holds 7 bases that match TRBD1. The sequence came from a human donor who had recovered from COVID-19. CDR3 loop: CASSLAGTETYEQYF. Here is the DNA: TGTGCCAGCAGCTTAGCCGGGACAGAGACCTACGAGCAGTACTTC.